The TCR beta chain under discussion was sequenced for a study of T-cell reconstitution after alpha-beta-depleted transplantation in children. Study conclusions and caveats: Most T-cell counts and diversity one year after the transplant came from T cells that were newly produced. Where some patients showed high TCRbeta diversity at day 60, it came from recipient T cells and thymic progenitors that had survived. Reports say that about two months after transplant, the alpha-beta T cells came out of several hundred graft clones that had expanded.

From germline, CDR1 is SNHLY and CDR2 FYNNEI. V was cut by 4 bases and J by 6 bases, with 16 bases left in between. The CDR3 is 16 residues long. The TCRbeta library was prepared with unique molecular identifiers. From the PCR reads, TCRdb called clonotypes with MiXCR, one entry per CDR3 protein. This table has approximately 220,000 distinct CDR3 sequences, about 15% appearing once. Concerning this clonotype itself: As yet, its antigen is unknown.

The chain links TRBV2 to TRBJ1-6; no clear D. The clonotype originates from a male patient aged 2 to 10 who had a stem cell transplant for acute lymphoblastic leukemia, so the T cells may come from the graft donor. The sample consisted of PBMCs, mostly from graft donor cells, taken 360 days after TCRalphabeta/CD19-depleted stem cell transplant. CDR3: CASSGYGDLGNSPLHF. In DNA, the CDR3 is TGTGCCAGCAGTGGCTATGGCGATCTGGGTAATTCACCCCTCCACTTT.